The clone carrying this TCR beta chain is a singleton in its sample. These data originate in a study of blood T cell repertoires in COVID-19. Overall study context: Spain, Italy and the United States supplied samples that represented acute and convalescent COVID-19.

The repertoire was sequenced with immunoSEQ multiplex PCR; TCRdb's copy has only in-frame clones and lacks some. The data show over 150,000 clones, 70% to 90% seen once. Sequenced input: peripheral blood. This receptor was obtained from a man in his fifties with COVID-19, enrolled during active disease.

CDR3 DNA sequence: TGTGCCAGTACCCCGTATAGCAATCAGCCCCAGCATTTT. Encoded protein: CASTPYSNQPQHF. This rearrangement joins TRBV19 to TRBJ1-5; the D is unclear. Germline V gene lookup returns CDR1 LNHDA and CDR2 SQIVND (reference sequence). Trimming removed 7 bases from V and 0 bases from J, with 7 bases in between. This CDR3 region has 13 residues.